Given below is one TCR beta chain in context. This clonotype is medium-sized (0.01 to 0.1%) in terms of sample share. The target of this receptor is not known. No base-level quality is on record; no much larger clone is a single base apart. Per the publication, the time point label means: sample taken at primary tumor resection. Donors were 65 to 85 patients with early-stage, untreated non-small cell lung cancer from the lung TRACERx cohort. Whole RNA extracted from tumor and nontumor lung tissue, or from cryopreserved PBMC samples, was used for TCR sequencing without cell sorting. Patients were selected for TCR sequencing only if sufficient RNA was available from at least two tumor regions. The CDR3 contains 13 residues, cysteine and phenylalanine counted. Only the CDR3 portion is preserved as DNA: 39 bases, with reading frame beginning at the first base. V is clipped by 0 bases and J by 7 bases, and the sequence between their germline boundaries is 7 bases long. Per the germline V gene, SGHRS is the CDR1 and YFSETQ is the CDR2.

The data are from a study of spatial heterogeneity in lung cancer (dated by TCRdb to the late 2010s). Regarding the research as a whole: Beta-chain transcripts were consistently detected in greater numbers than alpha-chain transcripts, which likely reflects a higher abundance of beta-chain transcripts. At surgery, both alpha and beta chains were TCR-sequenced in 200 to 250 tumor regions, fewer than 85 matched nontumor lung samples and some 56 PBMC samples. In the raw uncorrected reads, each unique combination of TCR and UMI appeared more than ten times on average. The study linked features of the TCR repertoire to counts of nonsynonymous mutations, which were determined by whole-exome sequencing of tumor tissue. TCR alpha and beta repertoires were quantitatively compared across multiple tumor regions, matched nontumor lung and blood in non-small cell lung cancer.

Libraries came from 5' RACE. TCRdb shows the sequencer as NextSeq 500. The TCR library protocol attached a unique molecular identifier to each TCR cDNA molecule to allow correction of PCR and sequencing errors. On the study's bioinformatics: TCR identification, UMI-based error correction and CDR3 extraction were all carried out with Decombinator tools. Expanded TCRs were defined as those above a frequency of 2 per 1,000, corresponding to the top 1% of the tumor frequency distribution. Each repertoire was subsampled 100 times to 5,000 TCRs, after which Renyi diversity was computed with the R vegan package. CDR3 similarity networks were built from amino acid triplet string-kernel similarity, connecting CDR3s with pairwise similarity above 0.82. In-frame beta chains were kept once TCRdb had trimmed the public reads at Q25 with fastp and called clones with MiXCR. Here each entry gathers all rows of one CDR3 protein and keeps the most common genes and DNA. The V and J calls were determined by TCRdb, not by the authors. In this sample the table shows some 7,800 distinct CDR3 sequences, about 8.6% of which occur a single time. The top ten hold about 44% of the sample.

Broad study findings and their caveats: Ubiquitous expanded tumor TCRs were found in blood more often at tumor resection than at routine follow-up. Confirming at a functional level the hypothesis that regional TCRs recognize regional mutations was considered to require additional single-cell paired TCR alpha and beta sequencing.

This sample comprised PBMCs, obtained at surgery. The rearranged segments are TRBV5-1 and TRBJ2-2, with the D segment identity uncertain. The sequence derives from a male donor with early-stage non-small cell lung cancer. The CDR3 sequence is CASSLDGNGELFF. Here is the DNA: TGCGCCAGCAGCTTGGATGGCAACGGGGAGCTGTTTTTT.